This T cell receptor beta chain was sequenced during a study of T cell changes during pregnancy in multiple sclerosis. This CDR3 spans 13 amino acids. The ends were cut back, 4 bases at V and 1 base at J, with 8 bases in the middle. Germline V gene sequence: CDR1 MNHEY, CDR2 SMNVEV (reference sequence). Some clones are missing from TCRdb's copy, which holds only in-frame ones; the method was immunoSEQ multiplex PCR. The sample includes about 64,000 clones, under 95% seen only once; the top ten take under 1.5%. This material consisted of peripheral blood, taken in the second trimester of pregnancy. This TCR came from a female donor with multiple sclerosis, enrolled in a pregnancy study. The chain links TRBV27 to TRBJ2-7, with a possible D match to TRBD1 (6 bases). The CDR3 region is CASSWGLSYEQYF. CDR3 in DNA: TGTGCCAGCAGTTGGGGGCTATCCTACGAGCAGTACTTC.